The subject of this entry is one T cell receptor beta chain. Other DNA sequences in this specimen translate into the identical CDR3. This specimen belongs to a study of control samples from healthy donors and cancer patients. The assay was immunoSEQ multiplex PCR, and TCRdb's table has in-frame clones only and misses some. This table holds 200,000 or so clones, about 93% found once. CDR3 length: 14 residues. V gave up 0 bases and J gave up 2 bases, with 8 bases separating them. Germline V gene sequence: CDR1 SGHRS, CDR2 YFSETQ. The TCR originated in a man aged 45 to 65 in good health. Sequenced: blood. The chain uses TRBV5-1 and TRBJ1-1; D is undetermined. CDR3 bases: TGCGCCAGCAGCTTGGAACGGGGAAACACTGAAGCTTTCTTT. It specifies CASSLERGNTEAFF.